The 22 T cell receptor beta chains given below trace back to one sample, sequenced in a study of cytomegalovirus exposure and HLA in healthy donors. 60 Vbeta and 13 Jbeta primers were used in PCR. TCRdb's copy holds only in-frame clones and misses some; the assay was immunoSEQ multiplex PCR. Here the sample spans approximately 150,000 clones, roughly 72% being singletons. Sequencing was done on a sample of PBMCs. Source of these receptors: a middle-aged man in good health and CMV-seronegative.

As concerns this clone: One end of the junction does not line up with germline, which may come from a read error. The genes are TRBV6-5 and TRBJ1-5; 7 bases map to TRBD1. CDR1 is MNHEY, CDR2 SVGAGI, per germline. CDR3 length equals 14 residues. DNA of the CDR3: TGTGCGACGAAGGGACTCAGGGGGAATCAGCCCCAGAATTTT. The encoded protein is CATKGLRGNQPQNF.

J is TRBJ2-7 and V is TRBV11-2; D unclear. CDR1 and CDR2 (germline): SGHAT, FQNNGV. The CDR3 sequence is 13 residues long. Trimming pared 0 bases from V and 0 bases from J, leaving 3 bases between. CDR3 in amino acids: CASSLEASYEQYF. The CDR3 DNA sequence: TGTGCCAGCAGCTTAGAGGCCTCCTACGAGCAGTACTTC.

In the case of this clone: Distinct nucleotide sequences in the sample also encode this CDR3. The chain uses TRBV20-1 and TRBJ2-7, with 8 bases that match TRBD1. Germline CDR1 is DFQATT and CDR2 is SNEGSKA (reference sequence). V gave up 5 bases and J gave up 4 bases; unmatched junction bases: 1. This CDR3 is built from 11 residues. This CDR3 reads CSARTGYEQYF. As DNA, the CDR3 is TGCAGTGCTCGGACAGGGTACGAGCAGTACTTC.

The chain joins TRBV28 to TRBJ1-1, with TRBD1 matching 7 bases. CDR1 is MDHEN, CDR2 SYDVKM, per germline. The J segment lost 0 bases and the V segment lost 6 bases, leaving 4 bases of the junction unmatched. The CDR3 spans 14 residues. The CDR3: CASRPGQLNTEAFF. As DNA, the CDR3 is TGTGCCAGCAGGCCGGGACAGTTGAACACTGAAGCTTTCTTT.

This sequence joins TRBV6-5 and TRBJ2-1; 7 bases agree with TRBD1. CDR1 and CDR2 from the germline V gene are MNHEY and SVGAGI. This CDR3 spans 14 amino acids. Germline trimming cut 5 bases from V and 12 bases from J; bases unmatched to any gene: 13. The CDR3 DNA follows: TGTGCCAGCAGTCCGGGACAGTCCCTCTTTAGGCAGTTCTTC. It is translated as CASSPGQSLFRQFF.

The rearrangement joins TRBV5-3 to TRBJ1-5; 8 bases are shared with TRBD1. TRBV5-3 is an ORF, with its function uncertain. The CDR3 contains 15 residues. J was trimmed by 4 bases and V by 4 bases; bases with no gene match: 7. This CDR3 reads CARSLPQGGNQPQHF. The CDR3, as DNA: TGTGCCAGAAGCCTACCACAGGGGGGAAATCAGCCCCAGCATTTT.

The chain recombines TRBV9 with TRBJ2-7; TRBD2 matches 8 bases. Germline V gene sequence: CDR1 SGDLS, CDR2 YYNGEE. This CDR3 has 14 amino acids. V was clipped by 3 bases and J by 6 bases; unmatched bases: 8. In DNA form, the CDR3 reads TGTGCCAGCAGCGCGAGCCCCACTAGCGGCGAGCAGTACTTC. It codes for CASSASPTSGEQYF.

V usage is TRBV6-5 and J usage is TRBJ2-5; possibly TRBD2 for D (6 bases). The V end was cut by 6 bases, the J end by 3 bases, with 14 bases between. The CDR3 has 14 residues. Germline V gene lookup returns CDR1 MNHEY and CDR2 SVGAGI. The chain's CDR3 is CASRRPGLKETQYF. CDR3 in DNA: TGTGCCAGCAGACGACCGGGACTCAAAGAGACCCAGTACTTC.

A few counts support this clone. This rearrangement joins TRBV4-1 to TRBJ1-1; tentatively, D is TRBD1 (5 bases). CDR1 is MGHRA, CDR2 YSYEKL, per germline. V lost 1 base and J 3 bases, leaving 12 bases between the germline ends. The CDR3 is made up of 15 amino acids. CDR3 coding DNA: TGCGCCAGCAGCCAAGTCCGGGGGAGGGACACTGAAGCTTTCTTT. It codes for CASSQVRGRDTEAFF.

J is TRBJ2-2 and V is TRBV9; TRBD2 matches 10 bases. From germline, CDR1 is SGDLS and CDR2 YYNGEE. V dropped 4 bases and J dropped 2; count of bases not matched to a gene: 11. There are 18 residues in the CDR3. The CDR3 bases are TGTGCCAGCAGCCGCCGCCGGCTAGCGGGGGCTAACACCGGGGAGCTGTTTTTT. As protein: CASSRRRLAGANTGELFF.

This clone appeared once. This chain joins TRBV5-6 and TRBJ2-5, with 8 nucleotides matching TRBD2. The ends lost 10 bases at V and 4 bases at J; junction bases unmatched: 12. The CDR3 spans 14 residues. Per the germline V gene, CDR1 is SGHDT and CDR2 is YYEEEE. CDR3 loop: CAPRNGGAPETQYF. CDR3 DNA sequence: TGTGCCCCGAGGAACGGGGGGGCCCCAGAGACCCAGTACTTC. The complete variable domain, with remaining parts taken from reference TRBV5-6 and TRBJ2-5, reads DAGVTQSPTHLIKTRGQQVTLRCSPKSGHDTVSWYQQALGQGPQFIFQYYEEEERQRGNFPDRFSGHQFPNYSSELNVNALLLGDSALYLCAPRNGGAPETQYFGPGTRLLVL.

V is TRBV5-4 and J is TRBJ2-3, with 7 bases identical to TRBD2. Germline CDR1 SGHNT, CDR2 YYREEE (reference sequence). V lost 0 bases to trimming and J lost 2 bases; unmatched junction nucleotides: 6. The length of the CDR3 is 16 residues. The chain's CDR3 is CASSLASGRNTDTQYF. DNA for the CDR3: TGTGCCAGCAGCTTGGCTAGCGGAAGAAACACAGATACGCAGTATTTT.

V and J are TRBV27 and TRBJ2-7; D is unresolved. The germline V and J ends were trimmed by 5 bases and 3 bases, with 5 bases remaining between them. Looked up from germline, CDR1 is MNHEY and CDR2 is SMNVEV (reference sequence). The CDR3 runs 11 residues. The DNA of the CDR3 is TGTGCCAGCAGTCCAGGCTACGAGCAGTACTTC. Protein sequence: CASSPGYEQYF.

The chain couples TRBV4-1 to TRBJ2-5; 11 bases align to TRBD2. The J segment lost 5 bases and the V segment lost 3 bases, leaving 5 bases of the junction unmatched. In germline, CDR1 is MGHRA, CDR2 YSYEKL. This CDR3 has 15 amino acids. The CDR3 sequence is CASSQLAGGEETQYF. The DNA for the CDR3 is TGCGCCAGCAGCCAGCTAGCGGGAGGTGAGGAGACCCAGTACTTC.

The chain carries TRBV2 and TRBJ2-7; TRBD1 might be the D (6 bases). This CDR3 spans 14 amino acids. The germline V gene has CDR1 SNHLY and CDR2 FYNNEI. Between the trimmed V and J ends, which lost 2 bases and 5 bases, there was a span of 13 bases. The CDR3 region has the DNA TGTGCCAGCAGTGAATCAGAGGGGGTCCACGAGCAGTACTTC. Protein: CASSESEGVHEQYF. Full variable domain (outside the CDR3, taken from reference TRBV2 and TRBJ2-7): EPEVTQTPSHQVTQMGQEVILRCVPISNHLYFYWYRQILGQKVEFLVSFYNNEISEKSEIFDDQFSVERPDGSNFTLKIRSTKLEDSAMYFCASSESEGVHEQYFGPGTRLTVT.

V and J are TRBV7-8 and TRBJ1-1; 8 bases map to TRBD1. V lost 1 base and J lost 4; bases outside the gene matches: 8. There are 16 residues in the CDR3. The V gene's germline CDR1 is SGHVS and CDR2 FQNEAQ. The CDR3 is CASSLGTGQWGTEAFF. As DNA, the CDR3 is TGTGCCAGCAGCTTAGGGACAGGGCAATGGGGCACTGAAGCTTTCTTT.

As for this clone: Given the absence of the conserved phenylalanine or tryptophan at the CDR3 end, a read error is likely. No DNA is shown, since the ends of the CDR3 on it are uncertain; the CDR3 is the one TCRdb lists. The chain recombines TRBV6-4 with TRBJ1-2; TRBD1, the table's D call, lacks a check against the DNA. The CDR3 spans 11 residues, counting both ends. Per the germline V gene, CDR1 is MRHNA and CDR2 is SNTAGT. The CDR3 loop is CASSDSTGPLP.

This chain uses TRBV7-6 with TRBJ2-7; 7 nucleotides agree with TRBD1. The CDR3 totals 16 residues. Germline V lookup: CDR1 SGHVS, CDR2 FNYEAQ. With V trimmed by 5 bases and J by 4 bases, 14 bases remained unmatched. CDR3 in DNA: TGTGCCAGCAGCCGACTATCACAGGGGATGATATACGAGCAGTACTTC. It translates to CASSRLSQGMIYEQYF.

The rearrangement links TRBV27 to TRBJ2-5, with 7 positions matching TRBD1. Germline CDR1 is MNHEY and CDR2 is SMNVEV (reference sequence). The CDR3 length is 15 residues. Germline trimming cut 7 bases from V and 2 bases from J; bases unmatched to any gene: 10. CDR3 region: CASTQFPGQQETQYF. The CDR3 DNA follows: TGTGCCAGCACCCAGTTTCCGGGACAGCAAGAGACCCAGTACTTC.

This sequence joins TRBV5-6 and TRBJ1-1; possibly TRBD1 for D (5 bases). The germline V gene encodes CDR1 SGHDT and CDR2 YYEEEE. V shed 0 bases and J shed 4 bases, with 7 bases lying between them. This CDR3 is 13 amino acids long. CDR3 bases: TGTGCCAGCAGCTTGGGGAGGGGCACTGAAGCTTTCTTT. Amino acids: CASSLGRGTEAFF.

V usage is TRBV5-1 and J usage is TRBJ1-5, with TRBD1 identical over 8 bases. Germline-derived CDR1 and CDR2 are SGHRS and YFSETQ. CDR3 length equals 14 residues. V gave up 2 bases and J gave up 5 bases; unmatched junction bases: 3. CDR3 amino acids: CASSFGQGDQPQHF. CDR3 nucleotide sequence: TGCGCCAGCAGCTTTGGACAGGGAGATCAGCCCCAGCATTTT. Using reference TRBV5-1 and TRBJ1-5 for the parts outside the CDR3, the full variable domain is KAGVTQTPRYLIKTRGQQVTLSCSPISGHRSVSWYQQTPGQGLQFLFEYFSETQRNKGNFPGRFSGRQFSNSRSEMNVSTLELGDSALYLCASSFGQGDQPQHFGDGTRLSIL.

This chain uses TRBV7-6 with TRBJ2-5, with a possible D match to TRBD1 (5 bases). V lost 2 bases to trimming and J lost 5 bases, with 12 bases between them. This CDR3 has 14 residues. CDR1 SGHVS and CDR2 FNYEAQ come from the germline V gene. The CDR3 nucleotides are TGTGCCAGCAGCTTATATAGGCAGGGCGAGACCCAGTACTTC. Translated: CASSLYRQGETQYF.